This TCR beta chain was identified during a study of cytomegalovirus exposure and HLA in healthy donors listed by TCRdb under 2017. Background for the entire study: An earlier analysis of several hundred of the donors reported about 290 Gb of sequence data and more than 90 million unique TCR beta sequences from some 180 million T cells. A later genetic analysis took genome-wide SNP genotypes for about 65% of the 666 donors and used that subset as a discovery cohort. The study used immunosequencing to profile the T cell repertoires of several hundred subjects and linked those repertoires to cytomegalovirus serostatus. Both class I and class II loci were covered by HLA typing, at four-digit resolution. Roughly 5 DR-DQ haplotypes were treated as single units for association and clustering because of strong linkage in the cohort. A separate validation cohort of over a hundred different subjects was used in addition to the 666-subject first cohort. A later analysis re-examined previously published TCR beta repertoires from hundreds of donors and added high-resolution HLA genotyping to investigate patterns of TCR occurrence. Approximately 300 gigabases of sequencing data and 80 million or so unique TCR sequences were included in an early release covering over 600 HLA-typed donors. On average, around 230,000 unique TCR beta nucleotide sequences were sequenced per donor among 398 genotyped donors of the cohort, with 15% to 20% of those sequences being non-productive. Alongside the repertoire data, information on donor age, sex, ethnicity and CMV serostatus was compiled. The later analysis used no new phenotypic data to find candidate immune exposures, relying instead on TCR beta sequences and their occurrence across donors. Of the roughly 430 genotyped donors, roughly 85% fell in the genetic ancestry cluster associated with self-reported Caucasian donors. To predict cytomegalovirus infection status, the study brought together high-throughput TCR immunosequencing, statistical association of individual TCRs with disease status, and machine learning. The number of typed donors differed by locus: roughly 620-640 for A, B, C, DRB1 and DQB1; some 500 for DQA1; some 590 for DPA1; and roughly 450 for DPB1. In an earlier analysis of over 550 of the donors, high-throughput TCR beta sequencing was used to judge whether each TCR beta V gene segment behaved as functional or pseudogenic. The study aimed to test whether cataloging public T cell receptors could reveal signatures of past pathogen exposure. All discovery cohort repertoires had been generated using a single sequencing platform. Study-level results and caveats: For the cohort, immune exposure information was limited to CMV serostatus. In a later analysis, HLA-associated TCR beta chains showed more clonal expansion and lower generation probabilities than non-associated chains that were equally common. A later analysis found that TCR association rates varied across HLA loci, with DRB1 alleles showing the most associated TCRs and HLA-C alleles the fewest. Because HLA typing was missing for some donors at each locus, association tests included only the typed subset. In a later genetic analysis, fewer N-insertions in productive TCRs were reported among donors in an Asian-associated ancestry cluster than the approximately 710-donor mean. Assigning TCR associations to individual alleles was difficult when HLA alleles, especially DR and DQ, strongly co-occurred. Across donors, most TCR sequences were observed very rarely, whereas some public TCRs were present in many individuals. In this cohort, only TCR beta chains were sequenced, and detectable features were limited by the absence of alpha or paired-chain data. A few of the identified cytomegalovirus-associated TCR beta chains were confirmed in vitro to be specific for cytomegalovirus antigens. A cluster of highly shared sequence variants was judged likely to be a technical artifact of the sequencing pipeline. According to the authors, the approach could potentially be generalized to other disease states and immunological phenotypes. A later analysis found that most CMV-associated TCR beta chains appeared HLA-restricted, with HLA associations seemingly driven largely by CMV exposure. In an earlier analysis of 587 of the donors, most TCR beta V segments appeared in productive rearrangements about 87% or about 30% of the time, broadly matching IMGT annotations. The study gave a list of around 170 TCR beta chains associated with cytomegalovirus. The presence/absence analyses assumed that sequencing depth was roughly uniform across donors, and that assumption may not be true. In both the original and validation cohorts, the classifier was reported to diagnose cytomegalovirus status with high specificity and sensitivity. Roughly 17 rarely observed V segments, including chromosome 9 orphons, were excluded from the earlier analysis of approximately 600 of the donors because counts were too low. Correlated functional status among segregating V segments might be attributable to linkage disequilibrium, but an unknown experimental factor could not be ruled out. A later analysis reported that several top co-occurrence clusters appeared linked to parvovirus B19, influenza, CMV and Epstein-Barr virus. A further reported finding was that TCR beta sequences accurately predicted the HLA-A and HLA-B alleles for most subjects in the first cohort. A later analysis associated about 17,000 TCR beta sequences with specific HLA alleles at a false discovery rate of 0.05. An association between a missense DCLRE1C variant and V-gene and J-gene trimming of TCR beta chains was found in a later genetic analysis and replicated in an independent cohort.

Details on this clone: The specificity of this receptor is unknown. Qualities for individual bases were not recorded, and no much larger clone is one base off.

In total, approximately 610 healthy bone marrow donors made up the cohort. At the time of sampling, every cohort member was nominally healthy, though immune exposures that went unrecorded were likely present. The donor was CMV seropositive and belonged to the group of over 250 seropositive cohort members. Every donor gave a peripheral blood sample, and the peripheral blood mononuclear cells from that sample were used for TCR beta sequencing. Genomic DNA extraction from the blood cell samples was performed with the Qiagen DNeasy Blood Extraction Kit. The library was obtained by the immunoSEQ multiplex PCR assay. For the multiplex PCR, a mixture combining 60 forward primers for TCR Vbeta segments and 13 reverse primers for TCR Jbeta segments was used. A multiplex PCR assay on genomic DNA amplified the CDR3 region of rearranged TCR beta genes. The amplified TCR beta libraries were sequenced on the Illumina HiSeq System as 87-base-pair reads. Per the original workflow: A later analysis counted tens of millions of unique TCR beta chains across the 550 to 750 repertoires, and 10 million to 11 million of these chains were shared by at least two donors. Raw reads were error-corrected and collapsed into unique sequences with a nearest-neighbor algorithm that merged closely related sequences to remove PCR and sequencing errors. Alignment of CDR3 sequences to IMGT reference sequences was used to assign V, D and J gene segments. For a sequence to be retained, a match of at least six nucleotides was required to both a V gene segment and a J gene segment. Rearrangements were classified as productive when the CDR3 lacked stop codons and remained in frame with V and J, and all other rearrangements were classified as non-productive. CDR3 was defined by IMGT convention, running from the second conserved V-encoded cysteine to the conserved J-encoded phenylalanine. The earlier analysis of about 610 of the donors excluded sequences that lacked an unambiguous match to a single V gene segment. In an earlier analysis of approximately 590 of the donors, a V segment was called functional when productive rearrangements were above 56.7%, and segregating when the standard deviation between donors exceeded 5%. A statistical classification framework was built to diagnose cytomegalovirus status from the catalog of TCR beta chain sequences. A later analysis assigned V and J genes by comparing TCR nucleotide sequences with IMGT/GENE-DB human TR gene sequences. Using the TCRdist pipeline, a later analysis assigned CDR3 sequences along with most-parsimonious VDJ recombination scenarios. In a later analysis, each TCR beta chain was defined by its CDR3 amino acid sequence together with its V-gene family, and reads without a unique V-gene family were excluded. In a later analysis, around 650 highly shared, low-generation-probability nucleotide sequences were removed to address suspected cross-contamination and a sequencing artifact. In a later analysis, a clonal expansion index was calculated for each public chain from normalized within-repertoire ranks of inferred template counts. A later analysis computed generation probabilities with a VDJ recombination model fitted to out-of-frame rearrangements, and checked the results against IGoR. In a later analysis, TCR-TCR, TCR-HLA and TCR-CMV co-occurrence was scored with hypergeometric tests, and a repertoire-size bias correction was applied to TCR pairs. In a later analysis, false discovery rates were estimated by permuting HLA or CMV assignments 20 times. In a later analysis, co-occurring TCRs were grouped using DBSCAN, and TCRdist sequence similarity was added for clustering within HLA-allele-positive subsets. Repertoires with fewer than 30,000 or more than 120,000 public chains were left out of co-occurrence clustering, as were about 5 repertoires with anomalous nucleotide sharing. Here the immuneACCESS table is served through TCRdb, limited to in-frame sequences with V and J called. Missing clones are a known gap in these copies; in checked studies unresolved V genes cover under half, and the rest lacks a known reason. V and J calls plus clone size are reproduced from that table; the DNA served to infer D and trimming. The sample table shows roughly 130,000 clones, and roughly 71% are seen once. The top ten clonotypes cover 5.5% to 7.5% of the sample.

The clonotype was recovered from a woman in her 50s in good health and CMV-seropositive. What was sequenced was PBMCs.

The CDR3 region has the sequence CASSPDRGIGNTIYF. The DNA sequence follows: TGTGCCAGCAGCCCGGACAGGGGGATTGGAAACACCATATATTTT. Rearrangement joined TRBV4-2 to TRBJ1-3, and TRBD1 aligns with 10 junction nucleotides. The germline V gene encodes CDR1 LGHNA and CDR2 YNFKEQ. The CDR3 holds 15 amino acids from the cysteine to the phenylalanine. Only the CDR3 DNA stays, 45 bases, in frame from base 1. V and J are trimmed by 4 bases and 3 bases, and the gene matches miss 3 bases of the junction.